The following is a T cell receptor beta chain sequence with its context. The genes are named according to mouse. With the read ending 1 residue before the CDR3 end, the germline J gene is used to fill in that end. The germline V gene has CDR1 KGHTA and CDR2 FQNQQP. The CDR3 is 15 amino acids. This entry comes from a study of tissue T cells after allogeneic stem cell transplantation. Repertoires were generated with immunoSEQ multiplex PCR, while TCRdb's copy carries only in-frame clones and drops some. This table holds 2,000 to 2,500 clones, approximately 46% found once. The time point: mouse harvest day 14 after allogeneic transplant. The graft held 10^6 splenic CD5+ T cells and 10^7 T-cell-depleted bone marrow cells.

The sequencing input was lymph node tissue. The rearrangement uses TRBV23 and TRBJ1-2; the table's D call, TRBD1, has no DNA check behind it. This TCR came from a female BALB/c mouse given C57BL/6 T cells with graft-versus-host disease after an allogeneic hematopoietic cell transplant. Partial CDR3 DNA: TGCTCCAGCAGTCAATCCCAGCAGGGAGACTCCGACTACACC. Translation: CSSSQSQQGDSDYT. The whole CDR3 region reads CSSSQSQQGDSDYTF.